One sample yielded the 4 T cell receptor beta chains listed below, sequenced in a study of human T cells and chemical hapten exposure. From the RACE reads, TCRdb called clonotypes with MiXCR, one entry per CDR3 protein. The sample records about 65,000 distinct CDR3 sequences, around 6.1% being singletons. Time point described: healthy volunteer bleed at 6 weeks. Unseparated into fractions, whole blood served as the source from which total RNA was extracted. Source material: whole blood. The receptors here all came from a female donor in good health. Some clones in this sample may be carry-over from other donors' samples.

This clonotype was counted at least ten times. The CDR3 nucleotides read TGTGCCAGCAGCCAGGACAGGGGCGGCGAAAAACTGTTTTTT. Translating it yields CASSQDRGGEKLFF. V and J are TRBV11-2 and TRBJ1-4, with 9 nucleotides matching TRBD1. Germline V gene lookup returns CDR1 SGHAT and CDR2 FQNNGV. With 5 bases clipped from V and 8 bases from J, the junction kept 6 bases outside the gene matches. This CDR3 is 14 amino acids long.

The sample holds a few counts of this clonotype. The chain couples TRBV12-3 or TRBV12-4 to TRBJ2-7; 10 nucleotides line up with TRBD2. The CDR3 loop spans 15 amino acids. V was clipped by 5 bases and J by 2 bases; unmatched bases: 6. The CDR3 DNA reads as TGTGCCAGCAGTCCTCTAGCGGGAGTCGCCTACGAGCAGTACTTC. Its protein product is CASSPLAGVAYEQYF.

This clonotype showed up just a few times. This sequence joins TRBV15 and TRBJ1-4; D possibly corresponds to TRBD1 (6 bases). The CDR3 covers 16 residues. Germline assignment: CDR1 LNHNV and CDR2 YYDKDF (reference sequence). With 1 base removed from V and 5 bases from J, the gap between germline ends came to 14 bases. The CDR3 reads CATSRARGSENEKLFF. CDR3 in DNA: TGTGCCACCAGCAGAGCAAGGGGGTCAGAGAATGAAAAACTGTTTTTT.

This clonotype was seen a handful of times. The chain is built from TRBV20-1 and TRBJ2-7; TRBD1 matches 8 bases. Germline V gene lookup returns CDR1 DFQATT and CDR2 SNEGSKA (reference sequence). The CDR3 has 14 residues. Losses at the gene ends were 1 base for V and 6 bases for J; bases not matched to a gene: 8. CDR3 coding DNA: TGCAGTGCTAGAGTGGCAGGGGGCGCGGGCGAGCAGTACTTC. It specifies CSARVAGGAGEQYF.